What follows describes a single T cell receptor beta chain. This sample was included in a study of CD8+ T cells in alopecia areata. Treatment here: oral pan-JAK inhibitor, 5-10 mg twice daily. V lost 6 bases to trimming and J lost 0 bases; unmatched junction nucleotides: 10. Germline V CDR1 and CDR2: SQVTM, ANQGSEA. The CDR3 covers 17 residues. Once RNA had been extracted, it was reverse transcribed into cDNA to act as the sequencing template. Using immunoSEQ multiplex PCR, the repertoire was profiled, and TCRdb retains in-frame clones only, with some absent. The sample has under 350,000 clones, about three fifths seen once.

This chain links TRBV29-1 with TRBJ2-1; TRBD2 matches at 11 bases. The TCR sequence derives from a human donor with alopecia areata. Sequencing used CD4+ T cells sorted from blood, obtained at week 24, from a patient treated with tofacitinib. The CDR3 nucleotides read TGCAGCGTACCGGGACTAGCGGTACCAAGCTCCTACAATGAGCAGTTCTTC. Translated: CSVPGLAVPSSYNEQFF.